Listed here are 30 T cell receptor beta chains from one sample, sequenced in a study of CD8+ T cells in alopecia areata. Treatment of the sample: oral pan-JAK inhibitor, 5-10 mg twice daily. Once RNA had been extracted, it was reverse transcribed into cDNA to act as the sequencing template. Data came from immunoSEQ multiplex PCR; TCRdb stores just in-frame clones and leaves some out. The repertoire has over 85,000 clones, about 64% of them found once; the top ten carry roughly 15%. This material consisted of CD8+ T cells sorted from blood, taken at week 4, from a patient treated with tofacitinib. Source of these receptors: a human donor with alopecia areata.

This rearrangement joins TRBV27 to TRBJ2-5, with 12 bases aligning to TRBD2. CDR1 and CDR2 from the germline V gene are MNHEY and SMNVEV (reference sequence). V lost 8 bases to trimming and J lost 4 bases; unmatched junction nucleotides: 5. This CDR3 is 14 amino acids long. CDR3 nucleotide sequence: TGTGCCAGCGGGGAGGGACTAGCGGGAGAGACCCAGTACTTC. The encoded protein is CASGEGLAGETQYF.

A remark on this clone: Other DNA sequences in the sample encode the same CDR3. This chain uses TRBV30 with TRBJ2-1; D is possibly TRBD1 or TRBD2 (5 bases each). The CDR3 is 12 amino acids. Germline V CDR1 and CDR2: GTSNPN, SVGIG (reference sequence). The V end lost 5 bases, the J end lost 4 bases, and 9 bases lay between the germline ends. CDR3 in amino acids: CAWGDGYNEQFF. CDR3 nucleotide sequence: TGTGCCTGGGGGGACGGGTACAATGAGCAGTTCTTC. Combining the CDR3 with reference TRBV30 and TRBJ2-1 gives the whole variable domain SQTIHQWPATLVQPVGSPLSLECTVEGTSNPNLYWYRQAAGRGLQLLFYSVGIGQISSEVPQNLSASRPQDRQFILSSKKLLLSDSGFYLCAWGDGYNEQFFGPGTRLTVL.

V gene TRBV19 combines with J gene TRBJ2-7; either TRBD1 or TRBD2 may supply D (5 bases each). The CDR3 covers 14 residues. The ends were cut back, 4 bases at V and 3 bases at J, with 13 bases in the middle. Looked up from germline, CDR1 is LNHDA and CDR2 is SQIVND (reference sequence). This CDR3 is CASSTGTTNYEQYF. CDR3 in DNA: TGTGCCAGTAGTACCGGGACCACTAACTACGAGCAGTACTTC. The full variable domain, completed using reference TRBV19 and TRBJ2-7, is DGGITQSPKYLFRKEGQNVTLSCEQNLNHDAMYWYRQDPGQGLRLIYYSQIVNDFQKGDIAEGYSVSREKKESFPLTVTSAQKNPTAFYLCASSTGTTNYEQYFGPGTRLTVT.

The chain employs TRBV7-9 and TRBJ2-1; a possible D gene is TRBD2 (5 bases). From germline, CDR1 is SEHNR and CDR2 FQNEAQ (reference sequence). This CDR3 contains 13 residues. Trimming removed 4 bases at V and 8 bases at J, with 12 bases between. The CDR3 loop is CASSSDRRDEQFF. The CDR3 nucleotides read TGTGCCAGCAGCTCAGACCGGCGGGATGAGCAGTTCTTC.

Here the CDR3 DNA reads TGCAGCGTTGAAGATGACGAGATTCCCTACGAGCAGTACTTC. It encodes CSVEDDEIPYEQYF. The rearrangement uses TRBV29-1 and TRBJ2-7; D remains ambiguous. CDR3 length: 14 amino acids. V was trimmed by 0 bases and J by 2 bases, leaving 11 bases between them. The germline gives CDR1 SQVTM, CDR2 ANQGSEA.

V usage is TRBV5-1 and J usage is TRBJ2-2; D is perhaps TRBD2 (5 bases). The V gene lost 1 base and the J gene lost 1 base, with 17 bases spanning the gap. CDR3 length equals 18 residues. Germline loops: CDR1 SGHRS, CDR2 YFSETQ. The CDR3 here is CASSLSGVDAGNTGELFF. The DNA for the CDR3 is TGCGCCAGCAGCTTGTCCGGGGTTGATGCGGGGAACACCGGGGAGCTGTTTTTT. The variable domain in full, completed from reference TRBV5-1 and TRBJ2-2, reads KAGVTQTPRYLIKTRGQQVTLSCSPISGHRSVSWYQQTPGQGLQFLFEYFSETQRNKGNFPGRFSGRQFSNSRSEMNVSTLELGDSALYLCASSLSGVDAGNTGELFFGEGSRLTVL.

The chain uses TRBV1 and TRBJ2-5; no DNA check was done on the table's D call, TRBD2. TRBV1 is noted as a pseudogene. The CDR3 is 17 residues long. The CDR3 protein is CTSTQDLGSGGRETQYF. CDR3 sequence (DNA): TGCACCAGCACCCAAGATCTGGGTAGCGGGGGTAGAGAGACCCAGTACTTC.

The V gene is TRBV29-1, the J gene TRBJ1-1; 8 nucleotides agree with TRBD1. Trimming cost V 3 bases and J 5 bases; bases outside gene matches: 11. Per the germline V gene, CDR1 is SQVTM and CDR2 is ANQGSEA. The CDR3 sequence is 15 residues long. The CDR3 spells CSVDGVRGHKTEAFF. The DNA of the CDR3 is TGCAGCGTTGACGGGGTCAGGGGGCACAAAACTGAAGCTTTCTTT.

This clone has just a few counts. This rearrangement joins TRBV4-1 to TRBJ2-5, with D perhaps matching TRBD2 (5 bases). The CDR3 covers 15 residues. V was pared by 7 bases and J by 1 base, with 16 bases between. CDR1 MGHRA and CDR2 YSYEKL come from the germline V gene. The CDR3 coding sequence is TGCGCCAGCAATACAAACCTAGGGAGCCAAGAGACCCAGTACTTC. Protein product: CASNTNLGSQETQYF.

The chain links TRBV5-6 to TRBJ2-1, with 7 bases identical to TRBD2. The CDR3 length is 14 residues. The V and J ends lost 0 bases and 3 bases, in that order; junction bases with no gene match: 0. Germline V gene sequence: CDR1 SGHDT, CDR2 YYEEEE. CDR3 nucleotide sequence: TGTGCCAGCAGCTTGGGGACTAGCTACAATGAGCAGTTCTTC. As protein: CASSLGTSYNEQFF.

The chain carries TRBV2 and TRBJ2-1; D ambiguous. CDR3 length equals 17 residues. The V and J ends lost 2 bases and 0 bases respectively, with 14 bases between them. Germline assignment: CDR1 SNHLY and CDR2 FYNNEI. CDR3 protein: CASSESQASPSYNEQFF. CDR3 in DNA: TGTGCCAGCAGTGAATCCCAAGCGTCCCCCTCCTACAATGAGCAGTTCTTC.

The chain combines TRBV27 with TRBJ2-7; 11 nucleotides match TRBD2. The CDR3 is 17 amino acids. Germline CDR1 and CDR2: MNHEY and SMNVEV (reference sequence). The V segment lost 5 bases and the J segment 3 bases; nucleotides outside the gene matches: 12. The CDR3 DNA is TGTGCCAGCAGTCCGGAGGGACTAGCGGAACACTACTACGAGCAGTACTTC. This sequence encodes CASSPEGLAEHYYEQYF.

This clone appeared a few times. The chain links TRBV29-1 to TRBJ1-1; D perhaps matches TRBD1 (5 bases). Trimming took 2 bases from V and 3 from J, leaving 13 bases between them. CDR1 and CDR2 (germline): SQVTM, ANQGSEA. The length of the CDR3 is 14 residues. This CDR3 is CSVEPIRADTEAFF. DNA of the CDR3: TGCAGCGTTGAACCGATCAGGGCGGACACTGAAGCTTTCTTT.

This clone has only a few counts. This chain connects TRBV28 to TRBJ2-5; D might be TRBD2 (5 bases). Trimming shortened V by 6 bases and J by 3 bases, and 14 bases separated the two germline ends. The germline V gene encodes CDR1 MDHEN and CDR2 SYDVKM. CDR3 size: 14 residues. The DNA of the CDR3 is TGTGCCAGCAGCCAAGACTGGAGGAAAGAGACCCAGTACTTC. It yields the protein CASSQDWRKETQYF.

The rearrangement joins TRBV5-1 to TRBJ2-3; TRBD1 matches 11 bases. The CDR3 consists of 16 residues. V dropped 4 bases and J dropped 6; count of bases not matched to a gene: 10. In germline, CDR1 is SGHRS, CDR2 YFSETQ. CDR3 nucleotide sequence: TGCGCCAGCAGCGTTGGACAGGGGGCAAGTACGGATACGCAGTATTTT. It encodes CASSVGQGASTDTQYF.

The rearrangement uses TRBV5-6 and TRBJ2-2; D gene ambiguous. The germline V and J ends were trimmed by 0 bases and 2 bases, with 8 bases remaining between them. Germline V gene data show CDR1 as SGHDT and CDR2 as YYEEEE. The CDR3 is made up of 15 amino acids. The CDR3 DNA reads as TGTGCCAGCAGCTTGGTTAGGGTAAACACCGGGGAGCTGTTTTTT. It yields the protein CASSLVRVNTGELFF.

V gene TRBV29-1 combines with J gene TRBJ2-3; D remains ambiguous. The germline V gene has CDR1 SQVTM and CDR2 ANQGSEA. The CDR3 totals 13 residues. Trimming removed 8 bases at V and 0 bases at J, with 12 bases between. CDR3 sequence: CSKTAASTDTQYF. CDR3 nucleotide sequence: TGCAGCAAAACGGCGGCTAGCACAGATACGCAGTATTTT.

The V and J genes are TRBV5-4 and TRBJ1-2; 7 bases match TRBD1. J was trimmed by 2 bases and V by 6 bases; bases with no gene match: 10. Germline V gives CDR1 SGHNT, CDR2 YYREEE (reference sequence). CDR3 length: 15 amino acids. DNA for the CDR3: TGTGCCAGCACCTCAACGGGACAGCTGAACTATGGCTACACCTTC. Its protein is CASTSTGQLNYGYTF.

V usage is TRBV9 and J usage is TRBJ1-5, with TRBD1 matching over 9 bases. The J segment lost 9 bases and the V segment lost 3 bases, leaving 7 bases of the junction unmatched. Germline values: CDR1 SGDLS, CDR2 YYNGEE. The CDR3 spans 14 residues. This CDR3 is CASSARLTGGPQHF. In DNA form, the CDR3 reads TGTGCCAGCAGCGCGAGGCTGACAGGGGGGCCCCAGCATTTT.

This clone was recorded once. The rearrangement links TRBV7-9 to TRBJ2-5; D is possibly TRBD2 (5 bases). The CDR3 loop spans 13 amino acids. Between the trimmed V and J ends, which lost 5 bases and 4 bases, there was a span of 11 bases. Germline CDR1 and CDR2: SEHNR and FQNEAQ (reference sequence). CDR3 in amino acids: CASSHTRGETQYF. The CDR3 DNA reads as TGTGCCAGCAGCCATACACGGGGAGAGACCCAGTACTTC.

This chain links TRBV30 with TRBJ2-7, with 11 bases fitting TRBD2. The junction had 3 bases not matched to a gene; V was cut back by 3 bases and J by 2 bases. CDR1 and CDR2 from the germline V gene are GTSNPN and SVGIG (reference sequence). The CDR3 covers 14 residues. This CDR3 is CAWSIAGGPYEQYF. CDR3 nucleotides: TGTGCCTGGAGCATAGCGGGAGGGCCCTACGAGCAGTACTTC.

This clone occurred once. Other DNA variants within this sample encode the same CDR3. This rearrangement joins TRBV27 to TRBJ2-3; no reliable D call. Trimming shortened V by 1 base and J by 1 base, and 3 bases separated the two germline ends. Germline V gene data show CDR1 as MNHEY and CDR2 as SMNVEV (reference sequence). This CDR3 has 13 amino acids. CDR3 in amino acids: CASSLLGTDTQYF. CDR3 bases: TGTGCCAGCAGTTTATTAGGCACAGATACGCAGTATTTT.

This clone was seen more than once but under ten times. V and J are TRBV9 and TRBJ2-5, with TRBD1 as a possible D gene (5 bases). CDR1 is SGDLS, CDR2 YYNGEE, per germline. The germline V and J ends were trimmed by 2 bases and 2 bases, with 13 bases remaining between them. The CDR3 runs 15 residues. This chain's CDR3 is CASSVSAAGQETQYF. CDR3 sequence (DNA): TGTGCCAGCAGCGTCTCGGCGGCAGGGCAAGAGACCCAGTACTTC. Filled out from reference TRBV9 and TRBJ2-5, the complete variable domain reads DSGVTQTPKHLITATGQRVTLRCSPRSGDLSVYWYQQSLDQGLQFLIQYYNGEERAKGNILERFSAQQFPDLHSELNLSSLELGDSALYFCASSVSAAGQETQYFGPGTRLLVL.

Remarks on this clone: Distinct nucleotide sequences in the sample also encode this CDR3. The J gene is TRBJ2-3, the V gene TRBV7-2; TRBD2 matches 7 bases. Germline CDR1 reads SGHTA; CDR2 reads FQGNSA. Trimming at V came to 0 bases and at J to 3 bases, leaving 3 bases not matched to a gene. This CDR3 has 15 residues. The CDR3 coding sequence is TGTGCCAGCAGCTTAGCGGGAGGGCCAACAGATACGCAGTATTTT. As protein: CASSLAGGPTDTQYF.

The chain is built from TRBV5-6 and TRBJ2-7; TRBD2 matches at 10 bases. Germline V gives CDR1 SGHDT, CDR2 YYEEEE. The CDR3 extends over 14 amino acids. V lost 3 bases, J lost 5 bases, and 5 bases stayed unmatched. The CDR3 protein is CASSSGLAIHEQYF. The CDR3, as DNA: TGTGCCAGCAGCTCGGGACTAGCGATCCACGAGCAGTACTTC. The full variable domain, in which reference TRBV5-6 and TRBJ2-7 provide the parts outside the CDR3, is DAGVTQSPTHLIKTRGQQVTLRCSPKSGHDTVSWYQQALGQGPQFIFQYYEEEERQRGNFPDRFSGHQFPNYSSELNVNALLLGDSALYLCASSSGLAIHEQYFGPGTRLTVT.

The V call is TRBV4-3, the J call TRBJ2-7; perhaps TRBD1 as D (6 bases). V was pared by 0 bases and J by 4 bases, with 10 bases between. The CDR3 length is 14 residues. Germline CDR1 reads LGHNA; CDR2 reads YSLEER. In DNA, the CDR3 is TGCGCCAGCAGCCAAGAACAGGGAAGGTACGAGCAGTACTTC. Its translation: CASSQEQGRYEQYF.

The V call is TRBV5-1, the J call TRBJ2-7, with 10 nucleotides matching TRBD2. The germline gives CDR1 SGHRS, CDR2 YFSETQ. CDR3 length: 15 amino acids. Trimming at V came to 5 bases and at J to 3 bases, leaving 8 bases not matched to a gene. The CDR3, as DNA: TGCGCCAGCAGGGATCCGGGACTAGCGTTCTACGAGCAGTACTTC. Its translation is CASRDPGLAFYEQYF.

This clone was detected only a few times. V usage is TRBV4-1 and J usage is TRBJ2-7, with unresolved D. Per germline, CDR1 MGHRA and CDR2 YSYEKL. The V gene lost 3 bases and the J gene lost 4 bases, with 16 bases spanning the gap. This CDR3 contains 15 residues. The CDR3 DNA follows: TGCGCCAGCAGCCATTCCCAGGTTGGGGTGTACGAGCAGTACTTC. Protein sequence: CASSHSQVGVYEQYF.

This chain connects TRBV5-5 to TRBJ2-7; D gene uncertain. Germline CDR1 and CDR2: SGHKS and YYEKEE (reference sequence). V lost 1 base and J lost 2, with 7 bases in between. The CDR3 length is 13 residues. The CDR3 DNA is TGTGCCAGCAGCTTGAAGACCACCTACGAGCAGTACTTC. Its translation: CASSLKTTYEQYF.

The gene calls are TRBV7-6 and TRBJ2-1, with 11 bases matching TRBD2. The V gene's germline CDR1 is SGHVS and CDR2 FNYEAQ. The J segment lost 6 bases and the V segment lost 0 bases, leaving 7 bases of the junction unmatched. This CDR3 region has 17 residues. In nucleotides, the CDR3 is TGTGCCAGCAGCTTAGCTAGGACTAGCGGGTCTCCCAATGAGCAGTTCTTC. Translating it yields CASSLARTSGSPNEQFF.